Detailed here is one T cell receptor (beta chain). Its antigen is still unknown. In germline, CDR1 is MNHEY, CDR2 SVGEGT. V was pared by 5 bases and J by 4 bases, with 11 bases between. The CDR3 has 14 amino acids. These data belong to a study of T cells in Graves' hyperthyroidism and ophthalmopathy. In the study overall: Any treatment followed the collection of peripheral blood at initial diagnosis. General observations from the study: Appearing also in blood were most of the thyroid clonotypes expanded above 0.001. A model of 13 V-J features distinguished ophthalmopathy from stable hyperthyroidism.

Amplified regions were TCR beta CDR3 sequences from RNA transcripts. The HTBI primer set drove a first-round RT-PCR of the TCR CDR3. TCRdb processed the multiplex PCR reads anew with MiXCR; each CDR3 protein has one entry. This repertoire shows roughly 750,000 distinct CDR3 sequences, about 16% found once; its top ten account for around 8%. This sequence originates from a man younger than 35 with Graves' hyperthyroidism. The chain uses TRBV6-2 or TRBV6-3 and TRBJ2-2; D not resolved. The sequencing input was blood. The CDR3, as DNA: TGTGCCAGCAGTGTAACAGCGAGCACCGGGGAGCTGTTTTTT. Protein sequence: CASSVTASTGELFF.